Listed here are 30 T cell receptor beta chains from one sample, sequenced in a study of CXCR3-negative and CXCR3-positive naive CD8 T cells (dated by TCRdb to about 2019). Here is what the overall study found, with its caveats: TRB CDR3s from CXCR3-positive naive cells showed higher hydrophobicity (lower Kidera factor 4), lower energy, and higher strength and volume indices than CXCR3-negative naive cells.

These receptors are not linked to any known antigen. Instrument used: NextSeq 550. The Human TCR Profiling Kit (MiLaboratory) was used to make UMI-labeled 5' RACE TRB cDNA libraries. TCRdb reprocessed the public reads and reports one entry per CDR3 protein sequence, without DNA. In this sample's table one finds 60,000 to 65,000 distinct CDR3 sequences. The ten most abundant clones make up under 0.9% of the sample. The source material was naive CXCR3+ CD8+ T cells from blood. The intended sense of this specimen's cell subset or site label: CD45RO-CCR7+CD27+CD95- naive CD8+ T cells expressing CXCR3 (TNR3+). These receptors all come from a human donor in good health. Some clones in this sample may be carry-over from other donors' samples.

The chain combines TRBV2 with TRBJ2-1; TCRdb indicates TRBD1, and absent DNA this call remains unverified. Germline V gene data show CDR1 as SNHLY and CDR2 as FYNNEI. The CDR3 has 15 residues. The CDR3 reads CASIPRQGSPHEQFF.

The chain is built from TRBV7-6 and TRBJ2-7; checking the TCRdb D call of TRBD1 is not possible without DNA. CDR1 is SGHVS and CDR2 is FNYEAQ in the germline V gene. The CDR3 extends over 15 amino acids. This CDR3 reads CASSLGRESSYEQYF.

The chain recombines TRBV5-1 with TRBJ1-5; checking the TCRdb D call of TRBD1 is not possible without DNA. The CDR3 is 16 amino acids. Germline assignment: CDR1 SGHRS and CDR2 YFSETQ. CDR3: CASSLSGQGAYQPQHF.

The rearrangement joins TRBV7-9 to TRBJ2-1; TCRdb reports TRBD2, a call that lacks DNA to check it against. There are 15 residues in the CDR3. Per germline, CDR1 SEHNR and CDR2 FQNEAQ (reference sequence). CDR3 sequence reads: CASSFTSVGLNEQFF.

The chain couples TRBV20-1 to TRBJ1-1; TCRdb designates TRBD1, a call that cannot be tested without DNA. The CDR3 has 14 amino acids. Germline CDR1 and CDR2: DFQATT and SNEGSKA (reference sequence). The CDR3 loop reads CSARDWQGAAEAFF.

V usage is TRBV4-3 and J usage is TRBJ1-5. Germline V lookup: CDR1 LGHNA, CDR2 YSLEER. CDR3 length equals 16 residues. The chain's CDR3 is CASSQDWRVIGQPQHF.

This rearrangement joins TRBV29-1 to TRBJ2-7; TCRdb returns TRBD1, unconfirmable since there is no DNA. Germline CDR1 is SQVTM and CDR2 is ANQGSEA. The CDR3 totals 15 residues. CDR3 amino acids: CSVTPPGSISYEQYF.

The chain is built from TRBV6-1 and TRBJ1-2. Per germline, CDR1 MNHNS and CDR2 SASEGT. The CDR3 loop spans 16 amino acids. CDR3 sequence: CASSEGWQVVPYGYTF.

The rearrangement links TRBV7-9 to TRBJ2-4; checking the TCRdb D call of TRBD1 is not possible without DNA. The CDR3 extends over 15 amino acids. Germline values: CDR1 SEHNR, CDR2 FQNEAQ (reference sequence). CDR3 in amino acids: CASSSKQVPKNIQYF.

The chain links TRBV5-1 to TRBJ2-2; the TCRdb D gene call, TRBD1, has no DNA to confirm it. CDR3 size: 14 residues. The germline CDR1 and CDR2 sequences are SGHRS and YFSETQ. The CDR3 sequence is CASTLTSEAGELFF.

The chain combines TRBV7-9 with TRBJ1-5; TCRdb gives TRBD1 as the D gene, but with no DNA this cannot be confirmed. This CDR3 region has 15 residues. Germline V gives CDR1 SEHNR, CDR2 FQNEAQ (reference sequence). The CDR3 sequence: CASSHDRGGNQPQHF.

This sequence joins TRBV11-2 and TRBJ1-3. Germline lookup yields CDR1 SGHAT and CDR2 FQNNGV. CDR3 length equals 14 residues. The CDR3 loop reads CASSNIGARNTIYF.

The chain employs TRBV27 and TRBJ2-7; TCRdb designates TRBD1, a call that cannot be tested without DNA. Germline V CDR1 and CDR2: MNHEY, SMNVEV (reference sequence). The CDR3 extends over 14 amino acids. The CDR3 sequence is CASSSGTATYEQYF.

V usage is TRBV4-3 and J usage is TRBJ2-5. CDR3 length: 15 amino acids. Germline V gene sequence: CDR1 LGHNA, CDR2 YSLEER. CDR3 sequence: CASSQDTGYQETQYF.

The J gene is TRBJ2-1, the V gene TRBV7-9; lacking DNA, the TRBD2 call made by TCRdb goes unchecked. Germline V gene sequence: CDR1 SEHNR, CDR2 FQNEAQ (reference sequence). The CDR3 totals 15 residues. The CDR3 loop is CASSRLAGIYNEQFF.

V gene TRBV11-2 combines with J gene TRBJ2-4. This CDR3 has 16 amino acids. Germline V gene lookup returns CDR1 SGHAT and CDR2 FQNNGV. CDR3 amino acids: CASSSAHHQAKNIQYF.

The chain uses TRBV6-5 and TRBJ1-5; TCRdb outputs TRBD1, but without DNA this stays unchecked. The CDR3 sequence is 15 residues long. Germline V gene lookup returns CDR1 MNHEY and CDR2 SVGAGI. The chain's CDR3 is CASGLFYGGNQPQHF.

The chain uses TRBV6-5 and TRBJ2-7. This CDR3 has 11 residues. Germline values: CDR1 MNHEY, CDR2 SVGAGI. The CDR3 sequence: CASSTTYEQYF.

The chain combines TRBV15 with TRBJ2-7; TCRdb gives TRBD1 as the D gene, but with no DNA this cannot be confirmed. Germline lookup yields CDR1 LNHNV and CDR2 YYDKDF (reference sequence). The CDR3 covers 14 residues. CDR3: CATSRTTGDGEQYF. Based on the CDR3 plus reference TRBV15 and TRBJ2-7, the full variable domain is DAMVIQNPRYQVTQFGKPVTLSCSQTLNHNVMYWYQQKSSQAPKLLFHYYDKDFNNEADTPDNFQSRRPNTSFCFLDIRSPGLGDTAMYLCATSRTTGDGEQYFGPGTRLTVT.

The chain uses TRBV5-5 and TRBJ2-1; without DNA, the TCRdb call of TRBD1 cannot be checked. Germline loops: CDR1 SGHKS, CDR2 YYEKEE (reference sequence). CDR3 length: 13 amino acids. CDR3: CASRAQGYNEQFF.

The rearrangement uses TRBV11-2 and TRBJ2-7; without DNA, the TCRdb call of TRBD1 cannot be checked. Germline V gene sequence: CDR1 SGHAT, CDR2 FQNNGV. The CDR3 is 15 residues long. The CDR3 here is CASSFTGTGSYEQYF.

The rearrangement joins TRBV9 to TRBJ1-5; TCRdb's assignment of TRBD1 cannot be checked, as there is no DNA. The CDR3 totals 15 residues. Germline V gene lookup returns CDR1 SGDLS and CDR2 YYNGEE. The CDR3 reads CASSVSWGNGQPQHF. The full variable domain, with the rest looked up from reference TRBV9 and TRBJ1-5, is DSGVTQTPKHLITATGQRVTLRCSPRSGDLSVYWYQQSLDQGLQFLIQYYNGEERAKGNILERFSAQQFPDLHSELNLSSLELGDSALYFCASSVSWGNGQPQHFGDGTRLSIL.

This rearrangement joins TRBV13 to TRBJ1-4. The CDR3 runs to 15 residues. From germline, CDR1 is PRHDT and CDR2 FYEKMQ (reference sequence). The CDR3 sequence: CASSTYSPTNEKLFF.

The chain has TRBV7-2 and TRBJ2-2; TCRdb reports TRBD1, a call that lacks DNA to check it against. CDR1 is SGHTA and CDR2 is FQGNSA in the germline V gene. This CDR3 has 14 residues. CDR3 region: CASSGTGGTGELFF.

The rearrangement links TRBV4-3 to TRBJ1-2. This CDR3 is built from 16 residues. Germline-derived CDR1 and CDR2 are LGHNA and YSLEER. This CDR3 reads CASSPVGGATAYGYTF.

The J gene is TRBJ1-1, the V gene TRBV29-1. The CDR3 is made up of 12 amino acids. Germline V lookup: CDR1 SQVTM, CDR2 ANQGSEA. CDR3 loop: CSAENQAPEAFF.

The chain couples TRBV3-1 to TRBJ2-7; TCRdb's D call of TRBD1 is untestable without DNA. Germline V CDR1 and CDR2: LGHDT, YNNKEL (reference sequence). This CDR3 is 16 amino acids long. The chain's CDR3 is CASSQGPDKELWEQYF.

CDR3: CASSAGQESTEAFF. The rearrangement uses TRBV5-1 and TRBJ1-1; TCRdb's D gene call, TRBD1, goes unchecked for lack of DNA. The CDR3 contains 14 residues. CDR1 is SGHRS and CDR2 is YFSETQ in the germline V gene. Combining the CDR3 with reference TRBV5-1 and TRBJ1-1 gives the whole variable domain KAGVTQTPRYLIKTRGQQVTLSCSPISGHRSVSWYQQTPGQGLQFLFEYFSETQRNKGNFPGRFSGRQFSNSRSEMNVSTLELGDSALYLCASSAGQESTEAFFGQGTRLTVV.

The chain combines TRBV7-9 with TRBJ2-5; TCRdb proposes TRBD1, but this gene call is untestable without DNA. The CDR3 totals 14 residues. Germline CDR1 reads SEHNR; CDR2 reads FQNEAQ (reference sequence). The CDR3 is CASSLSGGTETQYF.

This sequence joins TRBV15 and TRBJ2-1; TCRdb returns TRBD2, unconfirmable since there is no DNA. Germline CDR1 is LNHNV and CDR2 is YYDKDF (reference sequence). This CDR3 is built from 16 residues. CDR3 protein: CATSRDLLVGSNEQFF. The complete variable domain, with remaining parts taken from reference TRBV15 and TRBJ2-1, reads DAMVIQNPRYQVTQFGKPVTLSCSQTLNHNVMYWYQQKSSQAPKLLFHYYDKDFNNEADTPDNFQSRRPNTSFCFLDIRSPGLGDTAMYLCATSRDLLVGSNEQFFGPGTRLTVL.